The clone carrying this TCR beta chain has only one observation. The target antigen is unknown. The repertoire was sequenced with immunoSEQ multiplex PCR; TCRdb's copy has only in-frame clones and lacks some. Among 90,000 to 120,000 clones, 80% to 95% were seen once, and the ten largest hold about 2.4%. These data originate in a study of siplizumab effects on memory and regulatory T cells. Overall study results and limits: The authors mapped only a minor fraction of alloreactive clones to unstimulated subsets. Siplizumab, the agent tested, significantly reduced alloreactive sequences traceable to unstimulated CD4+ memory cells. Memory cells seemed less diverse than naive T cells, which seemed major alloresponse contributors. Where siplizumab was present, mappable alloreactive CD4+ clones averaged around 70% Treg-derived, compared with more than 25% in controls.

Germline-derived CDR1 and CDR2 are MNHEY and SMNVEV (reference sequence). The CDR3 spans 17 residues. The trim removed 0 bases at V and 1 base at J, leaving 6 bases unmatched. The clonotype comes from a human donor in good health. Some clones in this sample may be carry-over from other donors' samples. The rearrangement joins TRBV27 to TRBJ1-1, with 9 bases identical to TRBD1. Source material: CD4+ T cells sorted from blood. In nucleotides, the CDR3 is TGTGCCAGCAGTTTATCAAGGACAGGGGAGAGGAACACTGAAGCTTTCTTT. Protein sequence: CASSLSRTGERNTEAFF.